This TCR beta chain is drawn from a study of cytomegalovirus exposure and HLA in healthy donors. The wider study: A prior study identified 117 million unique TCR beta sequences from about 179 million T cells. Study-wide points: It was shown in a later analysis that HLA-associated TCR beta chains were more clonally expanded than other, equally common chains. For most subjects, TCR beta sequences were reported to predict HLA-A and HLA-B alleles with accuracy.

The primer mix had 60 Vbeta and 13 Jbeta primers. Assay: immunoSEQ multiplex PCR; the TCRdb copy retains only in-frame clones and omits some. The table has 75,000 to 90,000 clones, about 81% seen once. The CDR3 totals 12 residues. Germline CDR1 reads SNHLY; CDR2 reads FYNNEI. V lost 8 bases and J 2 bases, leaving 8 bases between the germline ends. A word on this clone: The antigen is unknown.

Sequenced material: PBMCs. The chain combines TRBV2 with TRBJ2-3, with D unclear. This receptor was identified in a man aged 60 to 75 in good health and CMV-seronegative. The CDR3, as DNA: TGTGCCAGCTCGGGTGTCACAGATACGCAGTATTTT. Protein product: CASSGVTDTQYF.